The 26 T cell receptor beta chains given below trace back to one sample, sequenced in a study of T cell repertoires in cytomegalovirus infection. TCRdb fed the reads into MiXCR, producing one record per CDR3 protein. The table has about 200,000 distinct CDR3 sequences, approximately 9.6% seen once. The sequencing input was PBMCs. These receptor sequences come from a human donor in good health (CMV status not recorded). Some clones in this sample may be carry-over from other donors' samples.

This clonotype occurred a few times. This chain joins TRBV20-1 and TRBJ1-3; TRBD1 aligns across 8 bases. The CDR3 is 14 residues long. V shed 7 bases and J 3 bases; nucleotides not matched to a gene: 8. The germline V gene has CDR1 DFQATT and CDR2 SNEGSKA (reference sequence). In DNA form, the CDR3 reads TGCAGTGTTCCGGACAGGGCCATTGGAAACACCATATATTTT. Its translation is CSVPDRAIGNTIYF.

Ten or more counts support this clonotype. CDR3 region: CASSSQGAGGQPQHF. The CDR3 DNA reads TGTGCCAGTAGCTCGCAGGGGGCCGGTGGTCAGCCCCAGCATTTT. The chain links TRBV19 to TRBJ1-5; TRBD1 matches at 8 bases. V shed 6 bases and J 6 bases; nucleotides not matched to a gene: 10. Germline V gives CDR1 LNHDA, CDR2 SQIVND (reference sequence). The CDR3 has 15 residues.

This clonotype was counted many times. The V gene is TRBV7-2, the J gene TRBJ2-1, with 9 bases identical to TRBD1. Germline loops: CDR1 SGHTA, CDR2 FQGNSA. Unmatched junction bases numbered 9, after V lost 5 bases and J lost 4 bases. The CDR3 contains 16 residues. The CDR3: CASSPKDRGYYNEQFF. The CDR3, as DNA: TGTGCCAGCAGCCCTAAAGACAGGGGGTATTACAATGAGCAGTTCTTC.

The chain carries TRBV6-2 or TRBV6-3 and TRBJ2-4; D is ambiguous. CDR1 is MNHEY and CDR2 is SVGEGT in the germline V gene. Trimming removed 7 bases from V and 10 bases from J, with 11 bases in between. There are 11 residues in the CDR3. The CDR3 bases are TGTGCCAGCACTGGCAGCCGAATTCAGTACTTC. Amino acid sequence: CASTGSRIQYF.

The table lists this clonotype with many counts. The gene calls are TRBV7-8 and TRBJ1-4, with TRBD1 as a possible D gene (5 bases). The CDR3 runs to 15 residues. With 5 bases removed from V and 3 bases from J, the gap between germline ends came to 13 bases. CDR1 SGHVS and CDR2 FQNEAQ come from the germline V gene. CDR3 nucleotides: TGTGCCAGCAGCACCCAGGGTGGTGCTAATGAAAAACTGTTTTTT. Amino acid sequence: CASSTQGGANEKLFF.

The sample holds many counts of this clonotype. The chain carries TRBV7-2 and TRBJ1-5, with a weak D call TRBD1 (5 bases). From germline, CDR1 is SGHTA and CDR2 FQGNSA. V was shortened by 5 bases and J by 7 bases, with 15 bases between the two germline ends. The CDR3 covers 14 residues. The chain's CDR3 is CASSPEGIRQPQHF. The CDR3 bases are TGTGCCAGCAGCCCAGAGGGGATACGGCAGCCCCAGCATTTT.

This chain links TRBV28 with TRBJ2-7; a weak D match, TRBD1 (6 bases). Germline loops: CDR1 MDHEN, CDR2 SYDVKM. Trimming took 5 bases from V and 7 from J, leaving 18 bases between them. The CDR3 extends over 14 amino acids. The CDR3 nucleotides are TGTGCCAGCAGTCGGCTACAGGGTCTGAGAGAGCAGTACTTC. Its translation: CASSRLQGLREQYF.

This clonotype appeared many times. V usage is TRBV20-1 and J usage is TRBJ1-2; 9 nucleotides align to TRBD1. The junction had 16 bases not matched to a gene; V was cut back by 6 bases and J by 5 bases. Per germline, CDR1 DFQATT and CDR2 SNEGSKA (reference sequence). This CDR3 region has 16 residues. Written as DNA, the CDR3 is TGCAGTGCCGTCCCGGGACAGGGAACTCGGGGATATGGCTACACCTTC. As protein: CSAVPGQGTRGYGYTF.

This clonotype occurred a few times. The chain joins TRBV7-9 to TRBJ2-3, with D hard to call. V dropped 1 base and J dropped 2 bases, with 13 bases sitting between them. Per the germline V gene, CDR1 is SEHNR and CDR2 is FQNEAQ (reference sequence). There are 16 residues in the CDR3. The CDR3 region is CASSLDPLYHTDTQYF. CDR3 in DNA: TGTGCCAGCAGCTTAGATCCTTTGTATCACACAGATACGCAGTATTTT.

This clonotype was counted many times. V usage is TRBV7-2 and J usage is TRBJ2-5, with D perhaps being TRBD1 or TRBD2 (6 bases each). Germline V gene sequence: CDR1 SGHTA, CDR2 FQGNSA. Trimming removed 6 bases at V and 5 bases at J, with 13 bases between. The CDR3 sequence is 13 residues long. CDR3 DNA: TGTGCCAGCAGTGAAACAGGGAGGGAGACCCAGTACTTC. It translates to CASSETGRETQYF.

This clonotype was seen many times. The V call is TRBV4-1, the J call TRBJ2-1, with D hard to call. This CDR3 contains 13 residues. Germline CDR1 and CDR2: MGHRA and YSYEKL. V lost 0 bases to trimming and J lost 14 bases, with 14 bases between them. Here the CDR3 DNA reads TGCGCCAGCAGCCAAGATCGACCGAGTGTTAAGTTCTTC. Protein: CASSQDRPSVKFF.

This clonotype has a handful of counts. In DNA, the CDR3 is TGCGCCAGCAGCCAAACCGGGACTAGCGGGGGTTCGGATACGCAGTATTTT. Translated: CASSQTGTSGGSDTQYF. The rearrangement links TRBV4-3 to TRBJ2-3; the match to TRBD2 covers 14 bases. CDR1 is LGHNA and CDR2 is YSLEER in the germline V gene. J gave up 6 bases and V 2 bases, and 7 bases lay outside the gene matches. CDR3 length: 17 residues.

This clonotype was detected ten times or more. The chain has TRBV28 and TRBJ1-1, with D possibly matching TRBD1 (6 bases). The CDR3 extends over 15 amino acids. The germline gives CDR1 MDHEN, CDR2 SYDVKM. Trimming removed 6 bases at V and 4 bases at J, with 18 bases between. The DNA of the CDR3 is TGTGCCAGCAGACAACAGGGAAGGGGGGGCACTGAAGCTTTCTTT. Protein sequence: CASRQQGRGGTEAFF.

The chain joins TRBV28 to TRBJ1-5; D not certain. The CDR3 contains 15 residues. Per the germline V gene, CDR1 is MDHEN and CDR2 is SYDVKM. Trimming removed 3 bases from V and 0 bases from J, with 9 bases in between. CDR3 in DNA: TGTGCCAGCAGTTTTCGTCTATTTAGCAATCAGCCCCAGCATTTT. Translation: CASSFRLFSNQPQHF. Full variable domain (missing parts from reference TRBV28 and TRBJ1-5): DVKVTQSSRYLVKRTGEKVFLECVQDMDHENMFWYRQDPGLGLRLIYFSYDVKMKEKGDIPEGYSVSREKKERFSLILESASTNQTSMYLCASSFRLFSNQPQHFGDGTRLSIL.

This clonotype was seen repeatedly, ten times or more. The chain couples TRBV7-2 to TRBJ1-5; no clear D gene. The germline CDR1 and CDR2 sequences are SGHTA and FQGNSA. This CDR3 has 16 residues. Trimming removed 2 bases from V and 6 bases from J, with 17 bases in between. This CDR3 reads CASSLTAQSKGQPQHF. The DNA of the CDR3 is TGTGCCAGCAGCTTAACGGCCCAGAGCAAGGGTCAGCCCCAGCATTTT.

This clonotype was observed at least ten times. This CDR3 is CASSSTLPRDRVRATNEKLFF. CDR3 in DNA: TGTGCCAGCAGCTCAACTCTCCCCCGGGACAGAGTACGAGCAACTAATGAAAAACTGTTTTTT. The J gene is TRBJ1-4, the V gene TRBV7-6, with TRBD1 matching over 7 bases. V shed 4 bases and J 0 bases; nucleotides not matched to a gene: 20. The CDR3 is 21 amino acids. CDR1 SGHVS and CDR2 FNYEAQ come from the germline V gene.

J is TRBJ2-4 and V is TRBV5-6, with D possibly being TRBD1 (6 bases). The germline V gene has CDR1 SGHDT and CDR2 YYEEEE. V was trimmed by 5 bases and J by 6 bases, leaving 15 bases between them. This CDR3 contains 14 residues. CDR3: CASRVGAYGNIQYF. The CDR3 DNA reads TGTGCCAGCAGGGTGGGGGCTTATGGAAACATTCAGTACTTC.

The V call is TRBV12-3 or TRBV12-4, the J call TRBJ2-2; 7 nucleotides agree with TRBD2. This CDR3 has 16 amino acids. Germline trimming cut 8 bases from V and 4 bases from J; bases unmatched to any gene: 13. The CDR3 region is CASRTRSGKITGELFF. CDR3 DNA sequence: TGTGCCAGCCGGACTAGGAGCGGGAAGATCACCGGGGAGCTGTTTTTT.

V gene TRBV5-6 combines with J gene TRBJ2-1, with D unresolved. The germline gives CDR1 SGHDT, CDR2 YYEEEE. The CDR3 runs to 12 residues. V shed 5 bases and J shed 9 bases, with 12 bases lying between them. The CDR3 sequence: CASRGTLGEQFF. The CDR3 bases are TGTGCCAGCAGAGGTACACTGGGTGAGCAGTTCTTC.

This clonotype was detected ten times or more. This sequence joins TRBV7-9 and TRBJ2-5; 8 bases match TRBD2. Germline V CDR1 and CDR2: SEHNR, FQNEAQ (reference sequence). Germline trimming cut 8 bases from V and 4 bases from J; bases unmatched to any gene: 12. The CDR3 spans 15 residues. This chain's CDR3 is CASALYSGARETQYF. Written as DNA, the CDR3 is TGTGCCAGCGCACTTTATAGCGGGGCAAGAGAGACCCAGTACTTC.

This clonotype was counted between two and nine times. The chain has TRBV10-3 and TRBJ2-7; 8 bases are shared with TRBD1. CDR3 length equals 15 residues. In germline, CDR1 is ENHRY, CDR2 SYGVKD. The J segment lost 0 bases and the V segment lost 5 bases, leaving 6 bases of the junction unmatched. CDR3 region: CAISSKDRGSYEQYF. CDR3 nucleotide sequence: TGTGCCATCAGTAGTAAAGACAGGGGCTCCTACGAGCAGTACTTC.

In its sample, this clonotype was seen a few times. This chain joins TRBV29-1 and TRBJ2-5; possibly TRBD1 for D (5 bases). The CDR3 covers 14 residues. Trimming removed 0 bases from V and 1 base from J, with 9 bases in between. Looked up from germline, CDR1 is SQVTM and CDR2 is ANQGSEA. The CDR3 sequence is CSVEETDRQETQYF. CDR3 sequence (DNA): TGCAGCGTTGAAGAGACAGACCGCCAAGAGACCCAGTACTTC. The full variable domain, in which reference TRBV29-1 and TRBJ2-5 provide the parts outside the CDR3, is SAVISQKPSRDICQRGTSLTIQCQVDSQVTMMFWYRQQPGQSLTLIATANQGSEATYESGFVIDKFPISRPNLTFSTLTVSNMSPEDSSIYLCSVEETDRQETQYFGPGTRLLVL.

This clonotype was recorded many times. CDR3 bases: TGTGCCAGCAAAGGGGGCTCTGGCTATGGCTACACCTTC. Its protein product is CASKGGSGYGYTF. V gene TRBV28 combines with J gene TRBJ1-2; 7 nucleotides match TRBD1. The ends lost 7 bases at V and 4 bases at J; junction bases unmatched: 6. Germline values: CDR1 MDHEN, CDR2 SYDVKM. The CDR3 has 13 amino acids.

In its sample, this clonotype was seen many times. V gene TRBV7-2 combines with J gene TRBJ1-2; 7 bases are a match to TRBD1. CDR1 and CDR2 from the germline V gene are SGHTA and FQGNSA. Unmatched junction bases numbered 6, after V lost 4 bases and J lost 4 bases. The CDR3 runs 14 residues. Written as DNA, the CDR3 is TGTGCCAGCAGCTCACAGGGGTCGGGCTATGGCTACACCTTC. Translation gives CASSSQGSGYGYTF.

Only a few counts were recorded for this clonotype. The CDR3 DNA sequence: TGTGCCAGCAACACCGGGACGCAATTTGGGGCTTTCTTT. Amino acids: CASNTGTQFGAFF. This chain uses TRBV28 with TRBJ1-1; the D gene is possibly TRBD1 (5 bases). Deletions cut 7 bases from V and 11 bases from J, with 20 bases between. The germline CDR1 and CDR2 sequences are MDHEN and SYDVKM. This CDR3 has 13 residues.

This clonotype showed up many times. This chain connects TRBV7-2 to TRBJ2-5; D assignment may be TRBD1 or TRBD2 (7 bases each). There are 18 residues in the CDR3. The ends were cut back, 2 bases at V and 1 base at J, with 20 bases in the middle. Germline CDR1 is SGHTA and CDR2 is FQGNSA. Written as DNA, the CDR3 is TGTGCCAGCAGCTTACTCCCAGGGGGGGGGGCCGTCCAAGAGACCCAGTACTTC. It yields the protein CASSLLPGGGAVQETQYF.